These 15 T cell receptor beta chains originate from one sample sequenced in a study of Ad26.COV2.S vaccination and SARS-CoV-2 variants. This table comes from immunoSEQ multiplex PCR, and its TCRdb copy is limited to in-frame clones, with some not included. The sample has about 260,000 clones, roughly 85% seen once; the top ten hold roughly 3%. Treatment indicated: around 19 received Ad26.COV2.S at low or high dose, single or two shots; a few received placebo; per-sample allocation not given. Sampling occurred on day 63 after the first vaccine or placebo injection. Sequences were derived from peripheral blood, sampled in a trial of Ad26.COV2.S vaccine versus placebo. The receptors derive from a person between 18 and 60 years old who received the Ad26.COV2.S COVID-19 vaccine or a placebo.

The DNA for the CDR3 is TGTGCCAGCAGCTTGCTTTCCGAGCAGTACGTC. Translated, it gives CASSLLSEQYV. The chain joins TRBV5-5 to TRBJ2-7; D remains ambiguous. The CDR3 has 11 amino acids. V was shortened by 1 base and J by 6 bases, with 5 bases between the two germline ends. Germline CDR1 reads SGHKS; CDR2 reads YYEKEE (reference sequence).

V is TRBV19 and J is TRBJ1-1; D is ambiguous. V was cut by 2 bases and J by 1 base, with 5 bases left in between. Germline CDR1 is LNHDA and CDR2 is SQIVND (reference sequence). The CDR3 loop spans 13 amino acids. The CDR3 bases are TGTGCCAGTAGTATAAAGGGGAACACTGAAGCTTTCTTT. It encodes CASSIKGNTEAFF.

This sequence joins TRBV12-2 and TRBJ1-1. TRBV12-2 is a pseudogene. The CDR3 covers 17 residues. For the CDR3, the DNA is TGTGCAAGTCGCGCCCGGTCCCCCGGGGCCCTGAACACTGAAGCTTTCTTT. Its protein is CASRARSPGALNTEAFF.

V and J are TRBV11-2 and TRBJ1-4; D remains ambiguous. V was cut by 5 bases and J by 0 bases, with 7 bases left in between. The CDR3 contains 14 residues. The germline V gene has CDR1 SGHAT and CDR2 FQNNGV. In nucleotides, the CDR3 is TGTGCCAGCAGCCGACGGCCAACTAATGAAAAACTGTTTTTT. The encoded protein is CASSRRPTNEKLFF.

The chain recombines TRBV30 with TRBJ2-5; no definite D call. The CDR3 covers 11 residues. Germline V gives CDR1 GTSNPN, CDR2 SVGIG (reference sequence). V was clipped by 2 bases and J by 4 bases, with 5 bases between them. CDR3 sequence (DNA): TGTGCCTGGAGTCCGAGAGAGACCCAGTACTTC. This gives the protein CAWSPRETQYF.

This chain connects TRBV29-1 to TRBJ1-5, with D tentatively TRBD1 (6 bases). V gave up 4 bases and J gave up 7 bases, with 14 bases separating them. Germline V gene lookup returns CDR1 SQVTM and CDR2 ANQGSEA. The CDR3 runs 13 residues. The CDR3 sequence: CSVGGGAKQPQHF. The CDR3 region has the DNA TGCAGCGTTGGTGGGGGGGCAAAGCAGCCCCAGCATTTT.

This clone was counted only a few times. The chain uses TRBV4-2 and TRBJ1-2; 8 positions match TRBD1. Germline assignment: CDR1 LGHNA and CDR2 YNFKEQ. After removal of 5 bases from V and 2 bases from J, the junction contained 1 base not matched to a gene. The CDR3 runs 13 residues. The CDR3 nucleotides read TGTGCCAGCAGCTACAGGGGGAACTATGGCTACACCTTC. It is translated as CASSYRGNYGYTF.

The chain employs TRBV9 and TRBJ2-1, with 10 nucleotides matching TRBD2. J gave up 7 bases and V 4 bases, and 11 bases lay outside the gene matches. Germline CDR1 and CDR2: SGDLS and YYNGEE. The CDR3 loop spans 16 amino acids. CDR3 in DNA: TGTGCCAGCAGCCTCAGAGCGGGAGGGGGGCTGAATGAGCAGTTCTTC. Translated, it gives CASSLRAGGGLNEQFF.

The sample holds one count of this clone. The CDR3 protein is CASSQTGRAQYF. For the CDR3, the DNA is TGTGCCAGCAGCCAAACCGGAAGGGCCCAGTACTTC. The V call is TRBV3-1 (or the pseudogene TRBV3-2), the J call TRBJ2-5, with unresolved D. Trimming left V 2 bases short and J 9 bases short, with 10 bases between. This CDR3 contains 12 residues. The germline V gene has CDR1 LGHDT and CDR2 YNNKEL (reference sequence).

This rearrangement joins TRBV7-3 to TRBJ2-3, with 8 bases lining up with TRBD2. Germline-derived CDR1 and CDR2 are SGHTA and FQGTGA. V was clipped by 5 bases and J by 4 bases; unmatched bases: 8. This CDR3 spans 15 amino acids. CDR3 sequence (DNA): TGTGCCAGCAGCCCTTTAGCGGGACGCGCAGATACGCAGTATTTT. Translating gives CASSPLAGRADTQYF.

The genes are TRBV29-1 and TRBJ2-3; D is unclear. The V and J ends lost 7 bases and 6 bases respectively, with 11 bases between them. The CDR3 runs 11 residues. Germline V CDR1 and CDR2: SQVTM, ANQGSEA. CDR3 amino acids: CSAQLGDTQYF. DNA of the CDR3: TGCAGCGCCCAGTTAGGTGATACGCAGTATTTT.

This clone was recorded a few times. This chain uses TRBV27 with TRBJ1-4, with TRBD1 matching 9 bases. The CDR3 covers 14 residues. Germline CDR1 reads MNHEY; CDR2 reads SMNVEV (reference sequence). J was trimmed by 8 bases and V by 5 bases; bases with no gene match: 6. Here the CDR3 reads CASSPRQGGEKLFF. CDR3 nucleotides: TGTGCCAGCAGTCCGAGACAGGGGGGAGAAAAACTGTTTTTT. Together with reference TRBV27 and TRBJ1-4, the CDR3 gives the full variable domain: EAQVTQNPRYLITVTGKKLTVTCSQNMNHEYMSWYRQDPGLGLRQIYYSMNVEVTDKGDVPEGYKVSRKEKRNFPLILESPSPNQTSLYFCASSPRQGGEKLFFGSGTQLSVL.

This chain connects TRBV5-1 to TRBJ1-6, with D possibly being TRBD1 (5 bases). The CDR3 spans 14 residues. Trimming stripped 3 bases from V and 7 bases from J, with 11 bases between. The germline V gene has CDR1 SGHRS and CDR2 YFSETQ. The CDR3 protein is CASSWGTRNSPLHF. The CDR3 DNA reads as TGCGCCAGCAGCTGGGGGACTCGAAATTCACCCCTCCACTTT.

The rearrangement links TRBV6-2 or TRBV6-3 to TRBJ2-7; 11 bases match TRBD1. This CDR3 is 15 amino acids long. Looked up from germline, CDR1 is MNHEY and CDR2 is SVGEGT. The V segment lost 2 bases and the J segment 4 bases; nucleotides outside the gene matches: 4. The CDR3 region is CASSYKGQGDYEQYV. CDR3 nucleotides: TGTGCCAGCAGTTACAAGGGACAGGGGGATTACGAGCAGTACGTC.

This clone was recorded many times. The gene calls are TRBV15 and TRBJ1-3; D remains ambiguous. From germline, CDR1 is LNHNV and CDR2 YYDKDF (reference sequence). Trimming removed 8 bases from V and 4 bases from J, with 12 bases in between. The CDR3 has 13 residues. The DNA for the CDR3 is TGTGCCACCTCTTGGGGAGCCGGAAACACCATATATTTT. This codes for CATSWGAGNTIYF.